This TCR beta chain stems from a study of T-cell reconstitution after alpha-beta-depleted transplantation in children. Construction of the TCRbeta library involved unique molecular identifiers. MiXCR was run by TCRdb on the PCR reads, yielding one entry per CDR3 protein. Here the sample spans 200,000 to 250,000 distinct CDR3 sequences, 7.5% to 10% being singletons. Germline CDR1 reads SGHTA; CDR2 reads FQGNSA. This CDR3 is 14 amino acids long. Trimming cost V 3 bases and J 0 bases, with 8 bases left between them. In this sample, this clonotype turned up many times. Sequenced material: PBMCs from the stem cell graft donor, taken from the stem cell graft. This receptor was taken from a human donor who donated a stem cell graft to a child with SCID. The chain couples TRBV7-2 to TRBJ2-5; no clear D gene. CDR3 in amino acids: CASSFWTDQETQYF. Written as DNA, the CDR3 is TGTGCCAGCAGCTTCTGGACGGACCAAGAGACCCAGTACTTC.